Listed below are T cell receptor beta chains from one sample, sequenced in a study of beta chain features in type 1 diabetes. Profiling relied on immunoSEQ multiplex PCR, and the TCRdb table lists in-frame clones only, not all of them. The sample has over 150,000 clones; about 8.1% are singletons. Sequenced sample: central memory CD4+ T cells from blood. Receptors were obtained from a man younger than 30 in good health. Both conserved end residues are part of each CDR3. A D gene is named only where the DNA matches it firmly. Where a row states a size, it is once, few, many or the class of an expanded clone; other rows omit it.

CDR3 DNA: TGTGCCAGCAGACCAACCGCTTGGCACACCGGGGAGCTGTTTTTT
CDR3 protein: CASRPTAWHTGELFF
J gene: TRBJ2-2
clone size: few
CDR3 length: 15
D gene: -
V gene: TRBV27

CDR3 DNA: TGTGCCAGTACCCACTTCGAGAGTACCGGGGAGCTGTTTTTT
CDR3 protein: CASTHFESTGELFF
J gene: TRBJ2-2
clone size: -
CDR3 length: 14
D gene: -
V gene: TRBV19

CDR3 DNA: TGTGCCAGCAGCCGTCTTGGGGCCAACGTCCTGACTTTC
CDR3 protein: CASSRLGANVLTF
J gene: TRBJ2-6
clone size: many
CDR3 length: 13
D gene: -
V gene: TRBV5-6

CDR3 DNA: TGTGCCAGCAGCCAATGGCTTGTTCTCGGCTACACCTTC
CDR3 protein: CASSQWLVLGYTF
J gene: TRBJ1-2
clone size: -
CDR3 length: 13
D gene: -
V gene: TRBV16

CDR3 DNA: TGTGCCAGCAGCCCCATCGGTACCACAGATACGCAGTATTTT
CDR3 protein: CASSPIGTTDTQYF
J gene: TRBJ2-3
clone size: -
CDR3 length: 14
D gene: -
V gene: TRBV7-3

CDR3 DNA: TGCGCCAGCAGTCAATCGGGGGGGGATGTTGGTGGCTACACCTTC
CDR3 protein: CASSQSGGDVGGYTF
J gene: TRBJ1-2
clone size: many
CDR3 length: 15
D gene: -
V gene: TRBV23-1

CDR3 DNA: TGTGCCACCTCCACAGGACAGATCAATCAGCCCCAGCATTTT
CDR3 protein: CATSTGQINQPQHF
J gene: TRBJ1-5
clone size: -
CDR3 length: 14
D gene: -
V gene: TRBV7-2

CDR3 DNA: TGTGCCAGCAGCTCAGGACCCGGGGATACGCAGCCCCAGCATTTT
CDR3 protein: CASSSGPGDTQPQHF
J gene: TRBJ1-5
clone size: many
CDR3 length: 15
D gene: -
V gene: TRBV7-9

CDR3 DNA: TGTGCCAGCAGCTTAGGCTACACAGATACGCAGTATTTT
CDR3 protein: CASSLGYTDTQYF
J gene: TRBJ2-3
clone size: many
CDR3 length: 13
D gene: -
V gene: TRBV7-2

CDR3 DNA: TGTGCCAGCAGTACCGCCGGGACAGGGTCCTACGAGCAGTACTTC
CDR3 protein: CASSTAGTGSYEQYF
J gene: TRBJ2-7
clone size: -
CDR3 length: 15
D gene: TRBD1
V gene: TRBV28

CDR3 DNA: TGTGCCAGCATCGACAGGGGGAACACCGGGGAGCTGTTTTTT
CDR3 protein: CASIDRGNTGELFF
J gene: TRBJ2-2
clone size: few
CDR3 length: 14
D gene: TRBD1
V gene: TRBV6-4

CDR3 DNA: TGCGCCAGCAGCTTGCAGATTAACTATGGCTACACCTTC
CDR3 protein: CASSLQINYGYTF
J gene: TRBJ1-2
clone size: -
CDR3 length: 13
D gene: -
V gene: TRBV5-1

CDR3 DNA: TGTGCCAGCAGCCTAACATGGGACAGGCCTATCCACGAGCAGTACTTC
CDR3 protein: CASSLTWDRPIHEQYF
J gene: TRBJ2-7
clone size: -
CDR3 length: 16
D gene: TRBD1
V gene: TRBV7-2